This TCR beta chain was profiled in a study of beta chain features in type 1 diabetes. Notes on the study in general: Naive, central memory and regulatory TCRB repertoires appeared more similar among patients than healthy donors. Cells expressing TCR highly could be over-represented by cDNA sequencing. PCR could preferentially amplify shorter templates, alike in patients and controls.

A CD45RO/CCR7/CD25/CD127/CD95/CD27 panel sorted naive, central memory, regulatory and stem cell-like memory CD4+ cells. The isolated RNA, all of it, was reverse transcribed, so expressed TCRB transcripts were what got sequenced. Some clones are missing from TCRdb's copy, which holds only in-frame ones; the method was immunoSEQ multiplex PCR. The table lists hundreds of thousands of clones, 6.5% to 10% of them singletons, with less than 0.45% in the top ten. The CDR3 runs to 16 residues. In germline, CDR1 is SGHRS, CDR2 YFSETQ. V shed 5 bases and J shed 0 bases, with 14 bases lying between them. As for this clone: Its target is unknown.

V usage is TRBV5-1 and J usage is TRBJ2-2, with D hard to call. Sequenced: central memory CD4+ T cells from blood. This receptor was identified in a woman under 30 in good health. CDR3 residues: CASSLGWNANTGELFF. The CDR3 DNA is TGCGCCAGCAGTCTAGGTTGGAACGCGAACACCGGGGAGCTGTTTTTT.